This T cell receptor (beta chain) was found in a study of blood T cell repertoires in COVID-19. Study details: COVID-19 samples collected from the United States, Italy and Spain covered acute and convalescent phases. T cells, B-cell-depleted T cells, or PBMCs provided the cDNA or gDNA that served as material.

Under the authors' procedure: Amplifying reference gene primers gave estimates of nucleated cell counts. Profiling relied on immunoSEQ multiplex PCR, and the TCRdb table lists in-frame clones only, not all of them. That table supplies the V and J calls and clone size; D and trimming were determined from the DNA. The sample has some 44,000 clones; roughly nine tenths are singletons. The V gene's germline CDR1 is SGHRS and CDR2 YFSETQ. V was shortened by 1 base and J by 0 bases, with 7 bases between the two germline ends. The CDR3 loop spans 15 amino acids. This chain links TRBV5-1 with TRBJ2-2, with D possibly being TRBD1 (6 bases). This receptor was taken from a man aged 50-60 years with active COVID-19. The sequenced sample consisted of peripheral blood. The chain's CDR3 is CASSLSGANTGELFF. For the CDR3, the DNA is TGCGCCAGCAGCTTGTCAGGGGCGAACACCGGGGAGCTGTTTTTT.